These 30 T cell receptor beta chains share one sample of origin, sequenced in a study of Ad26.COV2.S vaccination and SARS-CoV-2 variants. Only in-frame clones appear in the TCRdb table, and some are missing; sequencing was by immunoSEQ multiplex PCR. This sample has 300,000 to 350,000 clones; about 87% occur once, and the top ten carry 6.4%. Treatment meaning: approximately 18 received Ad26.COV2.S at low or high dose, single or two shots; roughly 5 received placebo; per-sample allocation not given. On day 63 after the first injection, vaccine and placebo recipients gave samples. Sequencing used peripheral blood, obtained in a trial of Ad26.COV2.S vaccine versus placebo. Receptors originate from a person aged 18-60 years who received the Ad26.COV2.S COVID-19 vaccine or a placebo.

The rearrangement links TRBV28 to TRBJ2-7, with D perhaps matching TRBD1 (5 bases). The length of the CDR3 is 12 residues. Per germline, CDR1 MDHEN and CDR2 SYDVKM. V was clipped by 11 bases and J by 6 bases, with 17 bases between them. The CDR3 region has the DNA TGTGCCGCCTCCTCAGGGCTCGGCGAGCAGTACTTC. Protein product: CAASSGLGEQYF.

The chain is built from TRBV5-1 and TRBJ2-7; D is perhaps TRBD1 (6 bases). Deletions cut 4 bases from V and 13 bases from J, with 18 bases between. The CDR3 extends over 12 amino acids. Germline V gene sequence: CDR1 SGHRS, CDR2 YFSETQ. CDR3 residues: CASSTDRDTFYF. CDR3 coding DNA: TGCGCCAGCAGCACGGACCGGGACACTTTTTACTTC.

The rearrangement uses TRBV19 and TRBJ1-1; TRBD1 matches at 7 bases. The CDR3 is 15 amino acids. Germline values: CDR1 LNHDA, CDR2 SQIVND (reference sequence). V dropped 3 bases and J dropped 4; count of bases not matched to a gene: 8. CDR3 protein: CASSIPGQSLTEAFF. CDR3 bases: TGTGCCAGTAGTATTCCGGGACAGTCCCTCACTGAAGCTTTCTTT.

CDR3 amino acids: CASSWETGRYNEQFF. Written as DNA, the CDR3 is TGTGCCAGCAGCTGGGAGACAGGGAGGTACAATGAGCAGTTCTTC. The V gene is TRBV7-2, the J gene TRBJ2-1, with D maybe TRBD1 (7 bases). Germline CDR1 is SGHTA and CDR2 is FQGNSA. Deletions cut 4 bases from V and 4 bases from J, with 14 bases between. The CDR3 loop spans 15 amino acids.

This rearrangement joins TRBV15 to TRBJ2-7; D unresolved. The CDR3 is 13 amino acids. The germline CDR1 and CDR2 sequences are LNHNV and YYDKDF (reference sequence). V was cut by 0 bases and J by 9 bases, with 12 bases left in between. In DNA, the CDR3 is TGTGCCACCAGCAGAGAGGGCCTCGACTTGCAGTACTTC. Protein sequence: CATSREGLDLQYF.

The rearrangement links TRBV4-1 to TRBJ2-1; TRBD2 might be the D (5 bases). Germline CDR1 is MGHRA and CDR2 is YSYEKL. With 1 base removed from V and 5 bases from J, the gap between germline ends came to 12 bases. The CDR3 spans 15 residues. Written as DNA, the CDR3 is TGCGCCAGCAGCCAAGTACTTACGGGAAACAATGAGCAGTTCTTC. Residues: CASSQVLTGNNEQFF.

Only a few counts were recorded for this clone. This chain links TRBV4-3 with TRBJ1-1; unclear D gene. Germline CDR1 and CDR2: LGHNA and YSLEER. The V and J ends lost 0 bases and 1 base respectively, with 6 bases between them. The CDR3 runs 14 residues. The CDR3 protein is CASSQDGRNTEAFF. The CDR3 coding sequence is TGCGCCAGCAGCCAAGATGGTAGGAACACTGAAGCTTTCTTT.

A word on this clone: Other DNA variants within this sample encode the same CDR3. The rearrangement links TRBV27 to TRBJ2-7; D is uncertain. The CDR3 loop spans 13 amino acids. Germline lookup yields CDR1 MNHEY and CDR2 SMNVEV (reference sequence). V lost 3 bases and J 2 bases, leaving 8 bases between the germline ends. The CDR3 DNA reads TGTGCCAGCAGTTTGAAGGATACCTACGAGCAGTACTTC. Translated: CASSLKDTYEQYF.

About this clone itself: At the DNA level, this CDR3 is encoded by other sequences in the same sample as well. The chain recombines TRBV5-1 with TRBJ2-3; D is unresolved. The V gene's germline CDR1 is SGHRS and CDR2 YFSETQ. V lost 4 bases, J lost 2 bases, and 5 bases lay in between. This CDR3 has 12 residues. Here the CDR3 reads CASSLLTDTQYF. The DNA for the CDR3 is TGCGCCAGCAGCCTGCTCACAGATACGCAGTATTTT.

This clone appeared a few times. This sequence joins TRBV30 and TRBJ2-7; either TRBD1 or TRBD2 may supply D (6 bases each). From germline, CDR1 is GTSNPN and CDR2 SVGIG (reference sequence). Trimming took 2 bases from V and 6 from J, leaving 20 bases between them. This CDR3 comprises 15 residues. CDR3 nucleotides: TGTGCCTGGAGTTCCGGGGGCAGTCCAGCTCCCGAGCAGTACTTC. Translation: CAWSSGGSPAPEQYF.

The rearrangement uses TRBV7-9 and TRBJ1-5, with 10 bases matching TRBD1. CDR3 length: 14 amino acids. V shed 5 bases, J shed 6 bases, and the junction held 4 bases outside the gene matches. Germline V gene data show CDR1 as SEHNR and CDR2 as FQNEAQ (reference sequence). The CDR3 nucleotides read TGTGCCAGCAGCCGGGACAGGGGTGTTCAGCCCCAGCATTTT. Translating gives CASSRDRGVQPQHF.

The rearrangement links TRBV12-5 to TRBJ2-6; D not certain. Germline assignment: CDR1 LGHNT and CDR2 FRNRAP. The V end was cut by 5 bases, the J end by 0 bases, with 5 bases between. The CDR3 is 14 residues long. The CDR3: CASGPFSGANVLTF. In nucleotides, the CDR3 is TGTGCTAGTGGTCCCTTCTCTGGGGCCAACGTCCTGACTTTC.

The chain recombines TRBV30 with TRBJ2-1; tentatively, D is TRBD1 (5 bases). Germline V gene data show CDR1 as GTSNPN and CDR2 as SVGIG (reference sequence). The CDR3 covers 13 residues. The V and J ends lost 0 bases and 8 bases respectively, with 11 bases between them. CDR3 nucleotide sequence: TGTGCCTGGAGTGTAATCAGGGTCGATGAGCAGTTCTTC. Protein: CAWSVIRVDEQFF. Combining the CDR3 with reference TRBV30 and TRBJ2-1 gives the whole variable domain SQTIHQWPATLVQPVGSPLSLECTVEGTSNPNLYWYRQAAGRGLQLLFYSVGIGQISSEVPQNLSASRPQDRQFILSSKKLLLSDSGFYLCAWSVIRVDEQFFGPGTRLTVL.

The V call is TRBV6-2 or TRBV6-3, the J call TRBJ2-1; TRBD2 might be the D (5 bases). The ends were cut back, 0 bases at V and 9 bases at J, with 12 bases in the middle. CDR3 size: 14 residues. The germline V gene has CDR1 MNHEY and CDR2 SVGEGT. The CDR3 protein is CASSYSKLGVEQFF. The CDR3 nucleotides are TGTGCCAGCAGTTACTCGAAACTAGGCGTTGAGCAGTTCTTC.

This chain links TRBV30 with TRBJ1-6; a possible D gene is TRBD1 (5 bases). The V end lost 3 bases, the J end lost 9 bases, and 12 bases lay between the germline ends. Per the germline V gene, CDR1 is GTSNPN and CDR2 is SVGIG (reference sequence). This CDR3 spans 13 amino acids. The CDR3 bases are TGTGCCTGGAGCGCCACTAGGGGTTCACCCCTCCACTTT. It specifies CAWSATRGSPLHF. The variable domain in full, with the rest retrieved from reference TRBV30 and TRBJ1-6, is SQTIHQWPATLVQPVGSPLSLECTVEGTSNPNLYWYRQAAGRGLQLLFYSVGIGQISSEVPQNLSASRPQDRQFILSSKKLLLSDSGFYLCAWSATRGSPLHFGNGTRLTVT.

This chain connects TRBV6-5 to TRBJ1-2; 10 bases map to TRBD1. The CDR3 is 14 amino acids. V lost 2 bases, J lost 6 bases, and 3 bases stayed unmatched. Germline V lookup: CDR1 MNHEY, CDR2 SVGAGI. The CDR3 reads CASSYTGQGDGYTF. The CDR3 DNA reads as TGTGCCAGCAGTTACACAGGACAGGGGGATGGCTACACCTTC.

This chain joins TRBV28 and TRBJ1-1; no firm D call. The germline CDR1 and CDR2 sequences are MDHEN and SYDVKM. This CDR3 has 13 residues. Trimming removed 6 bases from V and 2 bases from J, with 10 bases in between. CDR3 loop: CASSHEANTEAFF. The CDR3 DNA reads as TGTGCCAGCAGCCACGAGGCTAACACTGAAGCTTTCTTT.

This chain connects TRBV6-4 to TRBJ1-5; 8 bases align to TRBD1. Germline lookup yields CDR1 MRHNA and CDR2 SNTAGT. The V gene end was trimmed by 0 bases and the J gene end by 6 bases; junction bases not matched to a gene: 7. The CDR3 totals 16 residues. CDR3 in DNA: TGTGCCAGCAGTGACTCCCTTACAGGGGGAAGTCAGCCCCAGCATTTT. Residues: CASSDSLTGGSQPQHF.

The chain uses TRBV27 and TRBJ2-7; D possibly corresponds to TRBD1 (6 bases). The CDR3 runs to 14 residues. V lost 5 bases and J 0 bases, leaving 11 bases between the germline ends. CDR1 is MNHEY and CDR2 is SMNVEV in the germline V gene (reference sequence). The CDR3 loop reads CASSPGQASYEQYF. The DNA of the CDR3 is TGTGCCAGCAGTCCGGGACAAGCCTCCTACGAGCAGTACTTC.

CDR3 amino acids: CASSAQGAGYNEQFF. For the CDR3, the DNA is TGTGCCAGCAGCGCCCAGGGGGCGGGATACAATGAGCAGTTCTTC. This chain links TRBV9 with TRBJ2-1, with 8 bases that match TRBD1. The CDR3 runs to 15 residues. V gave up 3 bases and J gave up 4 bases; unmatched junction bases: 6. CDR1 and CDR2 from the germline V gene are SGDLS and YYNGEE.

The rearrangement links TRBV14 to TRBJ2-1; weak D call: TRBD2 (5 bases). Germline V gives CDR1 SGHDN, CDR2 FVKESK. The CDR3 is made up of 12 amino acids. Trimming pared 0 bases from V and 12 bases from J, leaving 9 bases between. The CDR3 nucleotides read TGTGCCAGCAGCCAAGATCTTGGGAGGCAGTTCTTC. Translated: CASSQDLGRQFF.

The rearrangement links TRBV21-1 to TRBJ1-2; TRBD1 was called by the table and not checked on the DNA. TRBV21-1 is listed as a pseudogene. The CDR3 contains 18 residues. The CDR3 reads CASSKYGEGAIGYGGYTF. CDR3 bases: TGTGCCAGCAGCAAGTACGGCGAGGGGGCAATTGGGTACGGTGGCTACACCTTC.

The chain couples TRBV25-1 to TRBJ1-3; D is unresolved. The CDR3 consists of 14 residues. V lost 8 bases and J 1 base, leaving 12 bases between the germline ends. CDR1 and CDR2 from the germline V gene are MGHDK and SYGVNS. The CDR3 loop is CASPSELSGNTIYF. The CDR3 region has the DNA TGTGCCAGCCCCTCCGAGCTTTCTGGAAACACCATATATTTT. Complete variable domain (other parts from reference TRBV25-1 and TRBJ1-3): EADIYQTPRYLVIGTGKKITLECSQTMGHDKMYWYQQDPGMELHLIHYSYGVNSTEKGDLSSESTVSRIRTEHFPLTLESARPSHTSQYLCASPSELSGNTIYFGEGSWLTVV.

The chain recombines TRBV6-5 with TRBJ2-5; 8 bases are shared with TRBD2. Germline lookup yields CDR1 MNHEY and CDR2 SVGAGI. This CDR3 contains 15 residues. V trimming: 5 bases; J trimming: 7 bases; junction bases outside the gene matches: 12. The CDR3 sequence: CASSTQAGAVGTQYF. The CDR3 nucleotides are TGTGCCAGCAGTACCCAAGCGGGAGCGGTGGGGACCCAGTACTTC.

The chain couples TRBV5-4 to TRBJ2-7; 10 bases map to TRBD1. The CDR3 spans 15 residues. Germline CDR1 is SGHNT and CDR2 is YYREEE (reference sequence). J lost 6 bases, V lost 4 bases, and 10 bases had no gene match. The CDR3 nucleotides are TGTGCCAGCAGCCCCGGGACAGGGGAAGTGAGCGAGCAGTACTTC. It codes for CASSPGTGEVSEQYF.

This chain joins TRBV27 and TRBJ2-7; D is unclear. In germline, CDR1 is MNHEY, CDR2 SMNVEV (reference sequence). V shed 1 base and J shed 6 bases, with 16 bases lying between them. This CDR3 contains 15 residues. The CDR3 coding sequence is TGTGCCAGCAGTTTATTCGCTCTTTATAACGGCGAGCAGTACTTC. Residues: CASSLFALYNGEQYF.

A few counts support this clone. The rearrangement uses TRBV19 and TRBJ2-2; D ambiguous. Trimming stripped 3 bases from V and 4 bases from J, with 15 bases between. This CDR3 spans 16 amino acids. The germline V gene encodes CDR1 LNHDA and CDR2 SQIVND (reference sequence). This CDR3 reads CASSIRTGGATGELFF. The CDR3 DNA follows: TGTGCCAGTAGTATTCGTACTGGCGGAGCCACCGGGGAGCTGTTTTTT.

The chain has TRBV25-1 and TRBJ1-1; D unresolved. Trimming took off 5 bases at V and 4 bases at J, with 5 bases between the two ends. The CDR3 totals 11 residues. The germline V gene has CDR1 MGHDK and CDR2 SYGVNS. CDR3 nucleotides: TGTGCCAGCAGTTTAGGCACTGAAGCTTTCTTT. It specifies CASSLGTEAFF.

V usage is TRBV4-3 and J usage is TRBJ1-2, with no clear D. There are 14 residues in the CDR3. CDR1 LGHNA and CDR2 YSLEER come from the germline V gene. Trimming left V 0 bases short and J 8 bases short, with 13 bases between. The CDR3 here is CASSQDRSVRGYTF. The DNA of the CDR3 is TGCGCCAGCAGCCAAGACCGCTCCGTCCGGGGCTACACCTTC.

This clone was seen a few times. The chain carries TRBV19 and TRBJ2-2; D ambiguous. The CDR3 is made up of 12 amino acids. Germline V lookup: CDR1 LNHDA, CDR2 SQIVND (reference sequence). Deletions cut 6 bases from V and 6 bases from J, with 8 bases between. CDR3 DNA: TGTGCCAGTAGAGAGAGCTCCGGGGAGCTGTTTTTT. Translation gives CASRESSGELFF.